The 29 T cell receptor beta chains reported below all come from one sample, sequenced in a study of OX40 agonist ivuxolimab in advanced cancers. Libraries were prepared by immunoSEQ multiplex PCR; TCRdb keeps only in-frame clonotypes and omits some of them. The sample has roughly 63,000 clones, roughly 87% seen once. The sample was CD4+ or CD8+ T cells sorted from blood, taken in a trial of the OX40 agonist ivuxolimab. The receptors stem from an adult with an advanced solid tumor such as melanoma, head and neck, liver or kidney cancer.

The genes are TRBV27 and TRBJ2-1; TRBD1 aligns across 11 bases. Germline V gene data show CDR1 as MNHEY and CDR2 as SMNVEV (reference sequence). The V gene end was trimmed by 5 bases and the J gene end by 0 bases; junction bases not matched to a gene: 6. CDR3 length: 17 residues. The CDR3, as DNA: TGTGCCAGCAGTACGGACAGGGGGCTTGCCTCCTACAATGAGCAGTTCTTC. It translates to CASSTDRGLASYNEQFF.

This chain connects TRBV5-4 to TRBJ1-2; D possibly corresponds to TRBD1 (5 bases). V dropped 4 bases and J dropped 3 bases, with 22 bases sitting between them. The CDR3 consists of 17 residues. Germline V CDR1 and CDR2: SGHNT, YYREEE (reference sequence). Here the CDR3 DNA reads TGTGCCAGCAGCATGGGGGTGGAGGCCAGATGGGACTATGGCTACACCTTC. Its translation is CASSMGVEARWDYGYTF. The full variable domain, rest sourced from reference TRBV5-4 and TRBJ1-2, is ETGVTQSPTHLIKTRGQQVTLRCSSQSGHNTVSWYQQALGQGPQFIFQYYREEENGRGNFPPRFSGLQFPNYSSELNVNALELDDSALYLCASSMGVEARWDYGYTFGSGTRLTVV.

This rearrangement joins TRBV4-1 to TRBJ2-1, with 10 bases that match TRBD2. Germline CDR1 MGHRA, CDR2 YSYEKL. This CDR3 region has 14 residues. After removal of 1 base from V and 10 bases from J, the junction contained 4 bases not matched to a gene. The CDR3 sequence: CASSQVGLAAEQFF. The CDR3 DNA reads TGCGCCAGCAGCCAAGTAGGACTAGCGGCGGAGCAGTTCTTC.

The CDR3 DNA is TGTGCCAGCAGTGAATATGGGCAGATGAACACTGAAGCTTTCTTT. Translating it yields CASSEYGQMNTEAFF. The V gene is TRBV25-1, the J gene TRBJ1-1, with D uncertain. The germline CDR1 and CDR2 sequences are MGHDK and SYGVNS. This CDR3 has 15 amino acids. The V end lost 0 bases, the J end lost 0 bases, and 8 bases lay between the germline ends.

This clone was recorded only once. This chain links TRBV6-1 with TRBJ2-7; 7 nucleotides line up with TRBD1. V was clipped by 5 bases and J by 0 bases; unmatched bases: 4. This CDR3 contains 14 residues. Germline V gene sequence: CDR1 MNHNS, CDR2 SASEGT. The CDR3 DNA sequence: TGTGCCAGCAGTACCCGGGACAGCTCCTACGAGCAGTACTTC. This translates into CASSTRDSSYEQYF.

The V and J genes are TRBV11-2 and TRBJ2-7; 8 bases fit TRBD2. The CDR3 totals 14 residues. The V segment lost 5 bases and the J segment 1 base; nucleotides outside the gene matches: 4. Germline V gene data show CDR1 as SGHAT and CDR2 as FQNNGV. The CDR3 DNA reads TGTGCCAGCAGCCGTAGCGGGGCTTCCTACGAGCAGTACTTC. Its translation is CASSRSGASYEQYF.

This clone was detected only a few times. Different DNA sequences within this sample yield the same CDR3. The genes are TRBV27 and TRBJ1-1, with no clear D. Germline V CDR1 and CDR2: MNHEY, SMNVEV (reference sequence). The V and J ends lost 3 bases and 4 bases respectively, with 9 bases between them. This CDR3 spans 13 amino acids. CDR3 residues: CASSLGRSTEAFF. The CDR3 bases are TGTGCCAGCAGTTTGGGTAGGAGCACTGAAGCTTTCTTT.

The chain has TRBV30 and TRBJ2-1; the match to TRBD1 covers 7 bases. The CDR3 length is 18 residues. V was clipped by 5 bases and J by 2 bases; unmatched bases: 18. The germline V gene has CDR1 GTSNPN and CDR2 SVGIG (reference sequence). The CDR3 here is CAWAERGRRSSPYNEQFF. The CDR3 DNA sequence: TGTGCCTGGGCCGAGAGGGGGCGCAGGTCTAGTCCCTACAATGAGCAGTTCTTC.

This rearrangement joins TRBV19 to TRBJ2-7; the D is unclear. The CDR3 runs to 14 residues. The germline gives CDR1 LNHDA, CDR2 SQIVND (reference sequence). Deletions cut 2 bases from V and 4 bases from J, with 12 bases between. CDR3 nucleotides: TGTGCCAGTAGTATAAAAGGGTTCCGATACGAGCAGTACTTC. Translated, it gives CASSIKGFRYEQYF.

This chain's CDR3 is CASRLGGLETQYF. The CDR3, as DNA: TGCGCCAGCAGGTTAGGGGGGCTGGAGACCCAGTACTTC. V gene TRBV5-1 combines with J gene TRBJ2-5; D tentatively reads TRBD1 or TRBD2 (6 bases each). This CDR3 region has 13 residues. The germline CDR1 and CDR2 sequences are SGHRS and YFSETQ. Trimming left V 5 bases short and J 5 bases short, with 13 bases between.

The chain uses TRBV7-9 and TRBJ2-1; either TRBD1 or TRBD2 may fit D (5 bases each). There are 14 residues in the CDR3. Trimming cost V 5 bases and J 9 bases, with 17 bases left between them. The V gene's germline CDR1 is SEHNR and CDR2 FQNEAQ (reference sequence). The CDR3 DNA follows: TGTGCCAGCAGCCAAGCGGAACTTGGGGGTGAGCAGTTCTTC. This encodes CASSQAELGGEQFF.

The chain combines TRBV27 with TRBJ1-1, with D maybe TRBD1 (6 bases). The CDR3 contains 13 residues. The germline CDR1 and CDR2 sequences are MNHEY and SMNVEV (reference sequence). Between the trimmed V and J ends, which lost 5 bases and 2 bases, there was a span of 9 bases. This CDR3 reads CASSGGPNTEAFF. Here the CDR3 DNA reads TGTGCCAGCAGTGGGGGCCCTAACACTGAAGCTTTCTTT.

Sample share makes this clone medium-sized (0.01 to 0.1%). The chain links TRBV30 to TRBJ1-1; the D is unclear. The germline gives CDR1 GTSNPN, CDR2 SVGIG (reference sequence). Between the trimmed V and J ends, which lost 0 bases and 6 bases, there was a span of 5 bases. This CDR3 has 11 amino acids. The CDR3 is CAWSVLSEAFF. CDR3 sequence (DNA): TGTGCCTGGAGTGTACTATCTGAAGCTTTCTTT.

The gene calls are TRBV28 and TRBJ1-1; D is uncertain. V gave up 6 bases and J gave up 2 bases, with 7 bases separating them. Germline V CDR1 and CDR2: MDHEN, SYDVKM. The CDR3 consists of 12 residues. CDR3 protein: CASRDQNTEAFF. As DNA, the CDR3 is TGTGCCAGCAGGGACCAAAACACTGAAGCTTTCTTT.

The chain combines TRBV6-5 with TRBJ1-5; tentatively, D is TRBD1 (5 bases). CDR1 is MNHEY, CDR2 SVGAGI, per germline. The CDR3 length is 15 residues. Trimming stripped 2 bases from V and 6 bases from J, with 14 bases between. This chain's CDR3 is CASSYPRDPCQPQHF. Here the CDR3 DNA reads TGTGCCAGCAGTTACCCCAGGGATCCTTGTCAGCCCCAGCATTTT.

The chain employs TRBV7-9 and TRBJ2-1, with no clear D. This CDR3 spans 14 amino acids. Germline V gene sequence: CDR1 SEHNR, CDR2 FQNEAQ (reference sequence). Trimming left V 1 base short and J 5 bases short, with 9 bases between. In DNA form, the CDR3 reads TGTGCCAGCAGCTTAGTTGGCGAAGACAATGAGCAGTTCTTC. Its translation: CASSLVGEDNEQFF.

This chain connects TRBV6-6 to TRBJ1-1; D unclear. This CDR3 region has 13 residues. V was trimmed by 3 bases and J by 1 base, leaving 6 bases between them. CDR1 is MNHNY and CDR2 is SVGAGI in the germline V gene (reference sequence). CDR3 in amino acids: CASSYSANTEAFF. CDR3 sequence (DNA): TGTGCCAGCAGTTATTCAGCGAACACTGAAGCTTTCTTT.

The rearrangement links TRBV7-9 to TRBJ1-1; D call uncertain. Germline CDR1 and CDR2: SEHNR and FQNEAQ (reference sequence). Trimming pared 2 bases from V and 7 bases from J, leaving 17 bases between. The CDR3 is 15 residues long. CDR3 amino acids: CASSLWSMAPHEAFF. The CDR3 DNA reads as TGTGCCAGCAGCTTATGGTCTATGGCGCCACATGAAGCTTTCTTT.

V usage is TRBV5-1 and J usage is TRBJ1-1; no firm D call. Germline values: CDR1 SGHRS, CDR2 YFSETQ. Trimming cost V 2 bases and J 4 bases, with 3 bases left between them. The CDR3 is 11 residues long. The CDR3 DNA sequence: TGCGCCAGCAGCTTCGGCACTGAAGCTTTCTTT. As protein: CASSFGTEAFF.

The chain combines TRBV21-1 with TRBJ1-5; the table's D gene call, TRBD1, was not cross checked with the DNA. TRBV21-1 is termed a pseudogene. This CDR3 region has 14 residues. CDR3 in DNA: TGTGCCAGCAGGGACAAGGGGCGGAATCAGCCCCAGCATTTT. This encodes CASRDKGRNQPQHF.

This rearrangement joins TRBV19 to TRBJ1-1; D is undetermined. The CDR3 has 14 residues. Germline CDR1 reads LNHDA; CDR2 reads SQIVND (reference sequence). Trimming removed 10 bases at V and 1 base at J, with 16 bases between. CDR3: CAIRLGGSNTEAFF. The CDR3 DNA reads TGTGCCATTCGTCTTGGAGGCTCGAACACTGAAGCTTTCTTT.

This clone turned up a few times. The chain links TRBV9 to TRBJ2-7; D is uncertain. V lost 2 bases, J lost 2 bases, and 11 bases lay in between. The germline CDR1 and CDR2 sequences are SGDLS and YYNGEE. This CDR3 has 14 residues. The CDR3 spells CASSVGTTAYEQYF. DNA for the CDR3: TGTGCCAGCAGCGTGGGCACTACCGCCTACGAGCAGTACTTC.

The chain carries TRBV7-3 and TRBJ2-2, with D tentatively TRBD1 (5 bases). With 6 bases removed from V and 4 bases from J, the gap between germline ends came to 18 bases. Germline V lookup: CDR1 SGHTA, CDR2 FQGTGA. The CDR3 totals 16 residues. CDR3 DNA: TGTGCCAGCAGTCCCCTTTGGGGCGATTTCACCGGGGAGCTGTTTTTT. Its translation: CASSPLWGDFTGELFF.

The rearrangement uses TRBV19 and TRBJ2-3, with no clear D. The CDR3 sequence is 13 residues long. Germline CDR1 reads LNHDA; CDR2 reads SQIVND (reference sequence). V was cut by 3 bases and J by 2 bases, with 6 bases left in between. CDR3 coding DNA: TGTGCCAGTAGTATGGGCTTCACAGATACGCAGTATTTT. It encodes CASSMGFTDTQYF.

This clone came up once. The chain recombines TRBV6-1 with TRBJ2-7; D gene ambiguous. The V gene lost 5 bases and the J gene lost 2 bases, with 10 bases spanning the gap. The germline V gene encodes CDR1 MNHNS and CDR2 SASEGT. The CDR3 is 13 amino acids. The CDR3 region is CASSWTATYEQYF. The CDR3 DNA follows: TGTGCCAGCAGTTGGACGGCCACCTACGAGCAGTACTTC.

The chain carries TRBV29-1 and TRBJ1-3, with unresolved D. With 7 bases removed from V and 6 bases from J, the gap between germline ends came to 16 bases. Germline V gene sequence: CDR1 SQVTM, CDR2 ANQGSEA. This CDR3 has 13 residues. The CDR3 sequence is CSAEQELENTIYF. CDR3 DNA sequence: TGCAGCGCCGAGCAGGAGCTGGAAAACACCATATATTTT. The variable domain in full, completed from reference TRBV29-1 and TRBJ1-3, reads SAVISQKPSRDICQRGTSLTIQCQVDSQVTMMFWYRQQPGQSLTLIATANQGSEATYESGFVIDKFPISRPNLTFSTLTVSNMSPEDSSIYLCSAEQELENTIYFGEGSWLTVV.

In the case of this clone: Other DNA sequences in the same sample also yield this CDR3. The CDR3 reads CASSSSLTDTQYF. The DNA for the CDR3 is TGTGCCAGCTCATCGTCGCTCACAGATACGCAGTATTTT. The chain has TRBV7-9 and TRBJ2-3; D is undetermined. The CDR3 spans 13 residues. Germline loops: CDR1 SEHNR, CDR2 FQNEAQ (reference sequence). Trimming took off 8 bases at V and 2 bases at J, with 11 bases between the two ends.

Points on this clone: Other DNA sequences in this sample translate to the same CDR3. The chain carries TRBV9 and TRBJ2-5, with D unclear. The V gene's germline CDR1 is SGDLS and CDR2 YYNGEE. This CDR3 is built from 10 residues. With 3 bases removed from V and 5 bases from J, the gap between germline ends came to 2 bases. The CDR3 region is CASSGETQYF. The CDR3 DNA follows: TGTGCCAGCAGCGGGGAGACCCAGTACTTC.

This sequence joins TRBV9 and TRBJ2-7; D remains ambiguous. V lost 4 bases to trimming and J lost 0 bases, with 8 bases between them. The CDR3 spans 13 residues. Germline CDR1 is SGDLS and CDR2 is YYNGEE. CDR3 residues: CASSRDNSYEQYF. The CDR3 nucleotides are TGTGCCAGCAGCCGAGACAACTCCTACGAGCAGTACTTC. Variable domain in full (rest from reference TRBV9 and TRBJ2-7): DSGVTQTPKHLITATGQRVTLRCSPRSGDLSVYWYQQSLDQGLQFLIQYYNGEERAKGNILERFSAQQFPDLHSELNLSSLELGDSALYFCASSRDNSYEQYFGPGTRLTVT.